This T cell receptor (beta chain) came from a study of human T cells and chemical hapten exposure. About the study: On around 2 cm by around 2 cm of upper inner arm skin, sensitization was performed with 2% DPC.

Per the original methods: Samples contained a median of roughly 93,000 TCRs, with a range of 23,224 to 690,600. TCRdb analysed the RACE reads with MiXCR anew, one entry per CDR3 protein. The V and J calls follow TCRdb's processing rather than the paper's. The data show under 200,000 distinct CDR3 sequences, 25% to 30% seen once. Study results and limitations: After DPC sensitization, TCRs above 1 in 1000 frequency showed no change.

Of note for this clonotype: The antigen remains unidentified.

As to time point: pre-sensitization, week 0. Stated treatment: therapeutic diphenylcyclopropenone sensitization with weekly scalp DPC. Every donor had alopecia and was 18 to 70 years old; all were suitable for DPC. The TCR originated in a woman in her 30s with alopecia areata. Some clones in this sample may be carry-over from other donors' samples. The sample here was whole blood, taken in connection with sensitization to the hapten diphenylcyclopropenone (DPC).

The CDR3 is CASSLTNGDTQYF. CDR3 sequence (DNA): TGTGCCAGCTCACTTACTAATGGGGATACGCAGTATTTT. The chain uses TRBV18 and TRBJ2-3, with D unclear. The CDR3 covers 13 residues. The ends were cut back, 4 bases at V and 6 bases at J, with 11 bases in the middle. The germline V gene encodes CDR1 KGHSH and CDR2 LQKENI.